These 10 T cell receptor beta chains were all obtained from the same sample, sequenced in a study of cytomegalovirus exposure and HLA in healthy donors. PCR primers comprised 60 Vbeta and 13 Jbeta primers. Assay used: immunoSEQ multiplex PCR; TCRdb lists only in-frame clones, some missing. The repertoire consists of some 120,000 clones, with roughly 80% occurring once and the leading ten covering more than 3%. The source material was PBMCs. These receptors were obtained from a young man in good health and CMV-seronegative.

The rearrangement uses TRBV28 and TRBJ1-1; 7 bases agree with TRBD1. Germline loops: CDR1 MDHEN, CDR2 SYDVKM. Losses at the gene ends were 8 bases for V and 2 bases for J; bases not matched to a gene: 8. This CDR3 contains 14 residues. The CDR3 coding sequence is TGTGCCAGCGGCTCAGACAGGGATAACACTGAAGCTTTCTTT. Translated: CASGSDRDNTEAFF.

The chain recombines TRBV7-2 with TRBJ2-5; perhaps TRBD2 as D (6 bases). The J call may be mistaken, given a closer DNA end match to TRBJ2-7. CDR1 is SGHTA, CDR2 FQGNSA, per germline. This CDR3 region has 15 residues. CDR3 bases: TGTGCCAGCAGCTCTCAACTAGCCAGCTCCTACGAGCAGTACTTC. Its protein product is CASSSQLASSYEQYF.

The chain employs TRBV5-6 and TRBJ2-5, with 7 bases aligning to TRBD2. The V segment lost 5 bases and the J segment 5 bases; nucleotides outside the gene matches: 6. The CDR3 sequence is 13 residues long. Germline-derived CDR1 and CDR2 are SGHDT and YYEEEE. In DNA, the CDR3 is TGTGCCAGCAGTCCGGGGGGACGGGAGACCCAGTACTTC. As protein: CASSPGGRETQYF.

The DNA for the CDR3 is TGTGCCAGCAGCTCCATAACCGGAGCTATCCAAGAGACCCAGTACTTC. Protein sequence: CASSSITGAIQETQYF. The V gene is TRBV7-2, the J gene TRBJ2-5, with D hard to call. V shed 4 bases and J shed 1 base, with 16 bases lying between them. CDR3 length: 16 amino acids. Germline V gene data show CDR1 as SGHTA and CDR2 as FQGNSA.

This chain joins TRBV18 and TRBJ1-3; D unresolved. CDR1 is KGHSH, CDR2 LQKENI, per germline. The CDR3 runs 16 residues. V lost 3 bases and J lost 2, with 14 bases in between. CDR3 in amino acids: CASSPLQFPTGNTIYF. CDR3 in DNA: TGTGCCAGCTCACCTTTACAGTTCCCCACTGGAAACACCATATATTTT.

The genes are TRBV29-1 and TRBJ2-2; tentative D call: TRBD2 (6 bases). The germline V gene encodes CDR1 SQVTM and CDR2 ANQGSEA. The CDR3 length is 16 residues. Between the trimmed V and J ends, which lost 4 bases and 0 bases, there was a span of 15 bases. CDR3 in amino acids: CSVVPRRAANTGELFF. The CDR3 nucleotides read TGCAGCGTTGTACCTAGGAGGGCCGCGAACACCGGGGAGCTGTTTTTT.

This clone showed up just once. The rearrangement joins TRBV15 to TRBJ2-3; D perhaps matches TRBD2 (6 bases). Per the germline V gene, CDR1 is LNHNV and CDR2 is YYDKDF (reference sequence). Trimming stripped 2 bases from V and 1 base from J, with 16 bases between. The CDR3 is made up of 17 amino acids. The CDR3 spells CATSRPTWGDGTDTQYF. The CDR3 nucleotides are TGTGCCACCAGCAGACCAACTTGGGGGGACGGCACAGATACGCAGTATTTT.

This chain links TRBV15 with TRBJ1-4; weak D call: TRBD1 (5 bases). CDR3 size: 15 residues. Germline CDR1 reads LNHNV; CDR2 reads YYDKDF (reference sequence). V was shortened by 3 bases and J by 8 bases, with 16 bases between the two germline ends. The CDR3 nucleotides are TGTGCCACCAGCAGGTGGGCCAGGGAAGGAGAAAAACTGTTTTTT. Translated, it gives CATSRWAREGEKLFF.

V usage is TRBV15 and J usage is TRBJ2-2, with D possibly TRBD1 on 5 matching bases. Germline lookup yields CDR1 LNHNV and CDR2 YYDKDF (reference sequence). Trimming shortened V by 8 bases and J by 1 base, and 8 bases separated the two germline ends. The CDR3 loop spans 13 amino acids. As DNA, the CDR3 is TGTGCCACCGCAGACAGGAACACCGGGGAGCTGTTTTTT. It yields the protein CATADRNTGELFF.

V gene TRBV27 combines with J gene TRBJ2-7; D is unclear. The CDR3 length is 12 residues. Germline-derived CDR1 and CDR2 are MNHEY and SMNVEV (reference sequence). The ends were cut back, 6 bases at V and 0 bases at J, with 6 bases in the middle. The CDR3 nucleotides read TGTGCCAGCAGCACTAACTCCTACGAGCAGTACTTC. Translation gives CASSTNSYEQYF.